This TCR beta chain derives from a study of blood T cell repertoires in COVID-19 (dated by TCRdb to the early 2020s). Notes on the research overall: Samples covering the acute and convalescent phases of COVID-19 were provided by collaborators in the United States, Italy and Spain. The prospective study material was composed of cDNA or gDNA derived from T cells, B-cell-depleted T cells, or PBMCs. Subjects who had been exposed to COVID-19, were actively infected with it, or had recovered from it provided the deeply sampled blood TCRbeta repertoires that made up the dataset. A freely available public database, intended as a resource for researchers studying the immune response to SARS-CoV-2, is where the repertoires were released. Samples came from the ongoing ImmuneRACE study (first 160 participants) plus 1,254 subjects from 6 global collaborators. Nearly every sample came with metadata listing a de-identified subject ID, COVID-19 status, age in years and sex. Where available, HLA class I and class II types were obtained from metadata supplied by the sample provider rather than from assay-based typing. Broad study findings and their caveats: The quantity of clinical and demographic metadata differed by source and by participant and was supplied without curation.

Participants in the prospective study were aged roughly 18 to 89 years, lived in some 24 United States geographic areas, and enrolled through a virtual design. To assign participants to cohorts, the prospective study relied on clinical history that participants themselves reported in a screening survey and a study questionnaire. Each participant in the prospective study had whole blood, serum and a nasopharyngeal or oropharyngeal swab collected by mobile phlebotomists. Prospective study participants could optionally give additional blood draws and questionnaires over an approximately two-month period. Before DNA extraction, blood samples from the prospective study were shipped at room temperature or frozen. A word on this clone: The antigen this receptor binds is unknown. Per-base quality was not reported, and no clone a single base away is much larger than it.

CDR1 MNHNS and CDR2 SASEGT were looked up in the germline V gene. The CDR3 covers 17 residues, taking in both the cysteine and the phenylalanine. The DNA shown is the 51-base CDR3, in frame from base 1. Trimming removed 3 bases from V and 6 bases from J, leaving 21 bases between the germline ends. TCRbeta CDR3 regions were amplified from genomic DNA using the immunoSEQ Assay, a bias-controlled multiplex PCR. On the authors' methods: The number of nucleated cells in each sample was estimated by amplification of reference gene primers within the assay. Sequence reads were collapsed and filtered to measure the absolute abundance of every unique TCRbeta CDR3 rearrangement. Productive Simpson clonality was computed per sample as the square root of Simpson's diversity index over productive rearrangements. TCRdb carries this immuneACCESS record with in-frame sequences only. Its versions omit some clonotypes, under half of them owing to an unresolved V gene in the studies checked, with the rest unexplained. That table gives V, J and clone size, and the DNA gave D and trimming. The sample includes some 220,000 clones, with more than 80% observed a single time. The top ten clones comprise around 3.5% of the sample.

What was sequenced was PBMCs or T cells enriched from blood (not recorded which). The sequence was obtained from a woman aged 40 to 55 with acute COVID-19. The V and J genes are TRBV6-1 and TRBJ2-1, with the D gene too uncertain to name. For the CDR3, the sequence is CASSDRRRGSWLNEQFF. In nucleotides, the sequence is TGTGCCAGCAGTGATAGGCGGAGAGGATCCTGGCTCAATGAGCAGTTCTTC.